This T cell receptor beta chain is from a study of long-term antiretroviral therapy in people with HIV. In the United States, treatment was given to all participants with HIV. CDR1 is SGHRS, CDR2 YFSETQ, per germline. V was shortened by 4 bases and J by 0 bases, with 13 bases between the two germline ends. The CDR3 consists of 15 residues. This clone showed up just once. At the survey level, the v3.0 immunoSEQ assay was run. The assay was immunoSEQ multiplex PCR, and TCRdb's table has in-frame clones only and misses some. The table lists under 30,000 clones, around 79% of them singletons, with roughly 11% in the top ten.

This chain joins TRBV5-1 and TRBJ2-5; D perhaps matches TRBD1 (5 bases). The clonotype originates from a man in his thirties or forties with HIV. The starting material was unsorted PBMCs, obtained 2.1 years after starting antiretroviral therapy. CDR3 in DNA: TGCGCCAGCAGCCAGGAAACAGGAAACCAAGAGACCCAGTACTTC. Amino acid sequence: CASSQETGNQETQYF.